These T cell receptor beta chains were read from a single sample in a study of blood T cell repertoires in COVID-19. Clones were read by immunoSEQ multiplex PCR, and TCRdb kept only the in-frame ones, dropping some. The repertoire holds 200,000 to 250,000 clones, with approximately 86% as singletons. Sequencing was carried out using peripheral blood. These receptors came from a woman between 25 and 40 years old who had recovered from COVID-19. Both conserved end residues are part of each CDR3. Fields, in order: CDR3 DNA, CDR3 protein, D gene, clone size, V gene, J gene. The D gene is left open where the match is weak. Clone size is not always given. Where it is, it says once, few, many or a class for expanded clones.

TGTGCCAGCAGTTTTGTTGAGAGGGAGCAGTACTTC	CASSFVEREQYF	NA	NA	TRBV12-3/TRBV12-4	TRBJ2-7
TGTGCCAGCAGTCGGGGGTCCTACGAGCAGTACTTC	CASSRGSYEQYF	NA	NA	TRBV6-5	TRBJ2-7
TGTGCCAGCAGCGAGCCTCGACAGGACTTGAACACTGAAGCTTTCTTT	CASSEPRQDLNTEAFF	NA	NA	TRBV2	TRBJ1-1
TGCAGCGTTCTTCTCCCCCACAGAGGGGGATACGAGCAGTACTTC	CSVLLPHRGGYEQYF	NA	NA	TRBV29-1	TRBJ2-7
TGTGCCAGCAGTTTAATCGGGACAGGGGATCAGCCCCAGCATTTT	CASSLIGTGDQPQHF	TRBD1	NA	TRBV27	TRBJ1-5
TGTGCCAGCTCACCCTATCGGAGACAGGAATCTAACACTGAAGCTTTCTTT	CASSPYRRQESNTEAFF	NA	NA	TRBV18	TRBJ1-1
TGCGCCAGCAGGGGGCTTGGGGCACAGGGGACCTACAATGAGCAGTTCTTC	CASRGLGAQGTYNEQFF	TRBD1	NA	TRBV5-1	TRBJ2-1
TGTGCCACCAGCAGAGTAGGGGCTTATAGGGACTACACCTTC	CATSRVGAYRDYTF	NA	NA	TRBV15	TRBJ1-2
TGTGCCAGCAGCTTCCAGGGTAGGGGCTACACCTTC	CASSFQGRGYTF	NA	once	TRBV5-4	TRBJ1-2
TGTGCCAGCAGTGGGATTAGGGGAAATCCTTACACTGAAGCTTTCTTT	CASSGIRGNPYTEAFF	NA	NA	TRBV6-1	TRBJ1-1
TGTGCCAGCAGCTGGGGACAGGGGGAAGAGACCCAGTACTTC	CASSWGQGEETQYF	TRBD1	NA	TRBV7-9	TRBJ2-5
TGTGCCAGCAGCCCGAGGGTTACAGGGTCAGACGAGCAGTACTTC	CASSPRVTGSDEQYF	NA	NA	TRBV13	TRBJ2-7
TGTGCCAGCAGTTTAGGGAGGGGTCCTGGCTACACCTTC	CASSLGRGPGYTF	NA	NA	TRBV12-3/TRBV12-4	TRBJ1-2
TGTGCCAGCTCACCACCTCCATCTAGGAAGTCCTACGAGCAGTACTTC	CASSPPPSRKSYEQYF	NA	NA	TRBV18	TRBJ2-7
TGTGCCAGCAGCTTAATACAGGGATCCTACGAGCAGTACTTC	CASSLIQGSYEQYF	NA	NA	TRBV7-9	TRBJ2-7
TGTGCCAGCAGCGGGGGAACCGGGACTAGCCCGGCGGCCCAGTACTTC	CASSGGTGTSPAAQYF	TRBD2	NA	TRBV5-4	TRBJ2-5
TGTGCCAGCAGTTTATATGCGGGGGGATACAATGAGCAGTTCTTC	CASSLYAGGYNEQFF	TRBD2	NA	TRBV27	TRBJ2-1
TGTGCCAGCAGCAAAGGGACATTCGCCAAAAACATTCAGTACTTC	CASSKGTFAKNIQYF	NA	NA	TRBV6-2/TRBV6-3	TRBJ2-4
TGCAGTGCTAGGGTAGAAGAGACCCAGTACTTC	CSARVEETQYF	NA	NA	TRBV20-1	TRBJ2-5
TGCGCCAGCAGCGCGGGACTAGCCGTCTACGAGCAGTACTTC	CASSAGLAVYEQYF	TRBD2	NA	TRBV10-2	TRBJ2-7
TGCAGCGCTGAAACGGGACTAGCGGGCCTCGTTGGCGAGCAGTACTTC	CSAETGLAGLVGEQYF	TRBD2	few	TRBV29-1	TRBJ2-7
TGTGCCAGTAGTCGTAACAGGGGGATCGGTAATTCACCCCTCCACTTT	CASSRNRGIGNSPLHF	TRBD1	NA	TRBV19	TRBJ1-6
TGTGCCAGCAGCCCCGGACTAGCGGGGGGGCCTGGAGATACGCAGTATTTT	CASSPGLAGGPGDTQYF	TRBD2	NA	TRBV3-1/TRBV3-2	TRBJ2-3
TGTGCCTGGAGTGTATTCCGACTTAGCGGGTCCTACGAGCAGTACTTC	CAWSVFRLSGSYEQYF	TRBD2	NA	TRBV30	TRBJ2-7
TGCGCCAGCAGCCGGACAGGGAGGGAAGAGACCCAGTACTTC	CASSRTGREETQYF	NA	once	TRBV5-1	TRBJ2-5
TGTGCCAGCAGCCCAAAGGGAAACAGGGGAGCCTACGAGCAGTACTTC	CASSPKGNRGAYEQYF	TRBD1	few	TRBV11-3	TRBJ2-7